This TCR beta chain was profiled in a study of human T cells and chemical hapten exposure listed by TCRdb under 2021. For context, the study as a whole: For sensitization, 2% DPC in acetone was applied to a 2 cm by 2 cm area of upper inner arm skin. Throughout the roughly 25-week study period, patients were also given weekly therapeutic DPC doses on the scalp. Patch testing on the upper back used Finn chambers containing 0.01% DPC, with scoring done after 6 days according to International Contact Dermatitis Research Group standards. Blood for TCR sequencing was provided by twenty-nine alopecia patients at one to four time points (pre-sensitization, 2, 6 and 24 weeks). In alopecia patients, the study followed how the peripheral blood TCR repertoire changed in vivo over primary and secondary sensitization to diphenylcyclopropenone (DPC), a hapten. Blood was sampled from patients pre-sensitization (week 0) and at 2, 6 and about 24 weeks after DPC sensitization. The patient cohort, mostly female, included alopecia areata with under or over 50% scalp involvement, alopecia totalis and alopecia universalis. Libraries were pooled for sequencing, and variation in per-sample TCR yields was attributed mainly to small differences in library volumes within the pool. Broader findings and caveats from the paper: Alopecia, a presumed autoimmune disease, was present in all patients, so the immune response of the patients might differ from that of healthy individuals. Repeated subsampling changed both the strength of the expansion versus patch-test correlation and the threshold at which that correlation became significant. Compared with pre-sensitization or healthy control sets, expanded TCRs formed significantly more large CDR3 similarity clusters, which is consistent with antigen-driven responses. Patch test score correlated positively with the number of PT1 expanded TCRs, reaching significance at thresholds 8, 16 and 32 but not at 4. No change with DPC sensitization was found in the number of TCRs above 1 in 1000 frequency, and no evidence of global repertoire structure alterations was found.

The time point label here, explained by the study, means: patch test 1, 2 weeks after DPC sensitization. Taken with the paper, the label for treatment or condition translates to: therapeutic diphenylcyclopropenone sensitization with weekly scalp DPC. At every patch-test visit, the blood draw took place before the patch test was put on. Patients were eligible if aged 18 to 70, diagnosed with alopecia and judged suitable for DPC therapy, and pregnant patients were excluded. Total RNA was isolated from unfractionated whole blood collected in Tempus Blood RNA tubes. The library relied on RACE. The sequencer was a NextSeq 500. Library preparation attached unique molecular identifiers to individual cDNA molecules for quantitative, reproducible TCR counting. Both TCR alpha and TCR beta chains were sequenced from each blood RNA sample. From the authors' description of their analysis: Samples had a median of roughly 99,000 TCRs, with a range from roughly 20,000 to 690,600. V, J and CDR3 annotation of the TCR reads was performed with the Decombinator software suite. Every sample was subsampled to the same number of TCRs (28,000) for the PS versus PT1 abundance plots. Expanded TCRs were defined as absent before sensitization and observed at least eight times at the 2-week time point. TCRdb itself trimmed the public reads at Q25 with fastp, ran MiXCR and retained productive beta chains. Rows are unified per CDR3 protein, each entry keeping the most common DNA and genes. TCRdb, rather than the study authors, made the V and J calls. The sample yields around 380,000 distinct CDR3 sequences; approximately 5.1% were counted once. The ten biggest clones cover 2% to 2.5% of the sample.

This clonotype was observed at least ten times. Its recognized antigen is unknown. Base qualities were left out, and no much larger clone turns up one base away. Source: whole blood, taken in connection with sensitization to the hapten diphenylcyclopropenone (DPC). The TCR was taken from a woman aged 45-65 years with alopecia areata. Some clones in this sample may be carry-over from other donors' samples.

The CDR3 loop reads CASSFLQGVNEQFF. The nucleotide sequence reads TGTGCCAGCAGCTTCTTGCAGGGAGTAAATGAGCAGTTCTTC. Recombination joined TRBV7-8 with TRBJ2-1; the D match is possibly TRBD1 or TRBD2, with 5 bases aligned in each. V is clipped by 3 bases and J by 7 bases, and the sequence between their germline boundaries is 13 bases long. For CDR1 and CDR2, the germline V gene lists SGHVS and FQNEAQ. The CDR3, from cysteine to phenylalanine, totals 14 residues. The retained sequence is limited to the CDR3, 42 bases, with the frame set at the first base.